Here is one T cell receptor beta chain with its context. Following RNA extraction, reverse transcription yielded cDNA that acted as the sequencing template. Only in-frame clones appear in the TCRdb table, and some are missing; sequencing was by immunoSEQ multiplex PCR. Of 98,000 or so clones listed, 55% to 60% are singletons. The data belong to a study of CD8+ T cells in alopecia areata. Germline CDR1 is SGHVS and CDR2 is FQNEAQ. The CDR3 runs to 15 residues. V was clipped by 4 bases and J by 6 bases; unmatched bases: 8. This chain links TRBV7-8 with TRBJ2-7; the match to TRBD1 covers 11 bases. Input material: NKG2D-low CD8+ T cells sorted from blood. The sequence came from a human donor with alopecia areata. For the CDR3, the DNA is TGTGCCAGCAGCTCCCGGGACAGGGGGGAACGCGAGCAGTACTTC. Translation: CASSSRDRGEREQYF.